This T cell receptor (beta chain) was recorded in a study of CD8 T cells in ankylosing spondylitis. Whole-study findings and limits: Several highly homologous variants made up a TCR beta motif, and this motif appeared characteristic of ankylosing spondylitis blood. Enrichment of disease-linked clones was reportedly significant in matched ankylosing spondylitis synovial fluid.

Germline assignment: CDR1 GTSNPN and CDR2 SVGIG (reference sequence). The CDR3 totals 13 residues. V lost 3 bases to trimming and J lost 6 bases, with 14 bases between them. TCRdb processed the 5' RACE reads anew with MiXCR; each CDR3 protein has one entry. The table records 85,000 to 100,000 distinct CDR3 sequences, roughly 8.3% of them present only once. Points on this clonotype: Its cognate antigen is unknown.

This chain links TRBV30 with TRBJ1-1; no clear D gene. Sequenced input: blood, either unsorted or a sorted T cell fraction (not recorded which). This TCR was recovered from a male donor with ankylosing spondylitis or in good health (not recorded which). In nucleotides, the CDR3 is TGTGCCTGGAGCCTCGGACTGGAGGCTGAAGCTTTCTTT. This sequence encodes CAWSLGLEAEAFF.